This entry is about one TCR beta chain. The sample originates from a study of blood T cell repertoires in COVID-19. The CDR3 has 13 amino acids. V shed 2 bases, J shed 8 bases, and the junction held 4 bases outside the gene matches. The germline V gene encodes CDR1 SGDLS and CDR2 YYNGEE. Original data processing: Nucleated cell counts were estimated from reference gene primer amplification. Assay used: immunoSEQ multiplex PCR; TCRdb lists only in-frame clones, some missing. The DNA gave D and trimming, while V, J and clone size come from that table. The sample holds fewer than 400,000 clones, just under 90% seen once.

The genes are TRBV9 and TRBJ2-1; 7 positions match TRBD2. This TCR was recovered from a woman aged 25 to 45 with COVID-19, enrolled during active disease. Sequenced: peripheral blood. The CDR3 DNA reads TGTGCCAGCAGCGTTTCTAGCGGCTATGAGCAGTTCTTC. Translating gives CASSVSSGYEQFF.